This T cell receptor beta chain was documented in a study of beta chain features in type 1 diabetes. This clone was seen a handful of times. The target antigen is unknown. Only one heparinised blood draw was taken per donor, and its volume averaged about 120 mL. Study outcomes and limitations: Whether HLA type affects TCRB rearrangement stayed undetermined in the present work. Relative to healthy donors, patients appeared to have naive, central memory and Treg TCRB repertoires that were more similar. When Type 1 diabetes patients were examined, their TCRB CDR3s proved moderately but significantly shorter in all four CD4+ subsets.

Germline CDR1 and CDR2: MNHNS and SASEGT. The CDR3 spans 17 residues. V lost 2 bases and J lost 7; bases outside the gene matches: 8. Since all of the isolated RNA was reverse transcribed, expressed TCRB transcripts were what got sequenced. Produced via immunoSEQ multiplex PCR; TCRdb's table is partial and in-frame only. The table records roughly 300,000 clones, 12% to 15% of them present only once. V and J are TRBV6-1 and TRBJ1-6; TRBD1 matches at 10 bases. The TCR comes from a young man in good health. The sample taken for sequencing was central memory CD4+ T cells from blood. The CDR3 DNA follows: TGTGCCAGCAGTGAATGGGGCCCGGACAGGGGGAATTCACCCCTCCACTTT. Its protein is CASSEWGPDRGNSPLHF.